The 24 T cell receptor beta chains below were found in one sample sequenced in a study of T cell responses to AZD1222 COVID-19 vaccine (dated by TCRdb to the early 2020s). Libraries were constructed by the immunoSEQ multiplex PCR assay. Imported from immuneACCESS, the table was reduced by TCRdb to in-frame sequences with V and J called. These copies leave out some clones; in studies compared against another copy, an unresolved V gene accounts for under half, and the cause of the remainder is not known. The sample includes 110,000 to 150,000 clones, with approximately 89% observed a single time. Approximately 4.5% of the sample is taken by the ten largest. The time point label of this sample denotes: baseline before first vaccination. Sequencing was performed on peripheral blood, taken on day 0 of AZD1222 vaccination. The receptors come from an adult in good health.

The chain employs TRBV24-1 and TRBJ2-3, with no clear D. The CDR3 consists of 13 residues. Germline V lookup: CDR1 KGHDR, CDR2 SFDVKD. The germline V and J ends were trimmed by 4 bases and 5 bases, with 9 bases remaining between them. For the CDR3, the DNA is TGTGCCACCAGTGACCTATGGGTAGATACGCAGTATTTT. It translates to CATSDLWVDTQYF.

The chain recombines TRBV21-1 with TRBJ1-5. TRBV21-1 is termed a pseudogene. The CDR3 has 13 residues. The CDR3 is CASRVPSGQPQHF. Written as DNA, the CDR3 is TGTGCCAGCAGGGTTCCTTCGGGACAGCCCCAGCATTTT.

The gene calls are TRBV6-5 and TRBJ1-5; the D is unclear. Germline V lookup: CDR1 MNHEY, CDR2 SVGAGI. V was pared by 5 bases and J by 1 base, with 9 bases between. There are 14 residues in the CDR3. CDR3 sequence: CASSPRVSNQPQHF. In DNA, the CDR3 is TGTGCCAGCAGTCCAAGGGTAAGCAATCAGCCCCAGCATTTT.

The CDR3 protein is CASSQTGGHSYEQYF. DNA for the CDR3: TGTGCCAGCAGCCAGACAGGGGGGCACTCCTACGAGCAGTACTTC. This chain connects TRBV6-6 to TRBJ2-7; 9 nucleotides match TRBD1. With 6 bases clipped from V and 0 bases from J, the junction kept 6 bases outside the gene matches. The CDR3 runs 15 residues. Germline values: CDR1 MNHNY, CDR2 SVGAGI (reference sequence).

The genes are TRBV6-1 and TRBJ1-5; 10 nucleotides match TRBD1. CDR1 is MNHNS and CDR2 is SASEGT in the germline V gene. The CDR3 length is 16 residues. Trimming at V came to 4 bases and at J to 6 bases, leaving 9 bases not matched to a gene. CDR3 residues: CASSGWGQGSSQPQHF. CDR3 in DNA: TGTGCCAGCAGTGGATGGGGACAGGGGAGTTCTCAGCCCCAGCATTTT.

This clone was observed a few times. This sequence joins TRBV3-1 (or the pseudogene TRBV3-2) and TRBJ2-3, with D maybe TRBD1 (5 bases). This CDR3 comprises 14 residues. Per germline, CDR1 LGHDT and CDR2 YNNKEL (reference sequence). Trimming shortened V by 6 bases and J by 1 base, and 11 bases separated the two germline ends. The CDR3 DNA reads as TGTGCCAGCAGAATGGGGCATCGCACAGATACGCAGTATTTT. As protein: CASRMGHRTDTQYF.

The chain has TRBV15 and TRBJ1-5; no firm D call. CDR3 length: 16 amino acids. Trimming removed 2 bases from V and 0 bases from J, with 11 bases in between. The germline V gene encodes CDR1 LNHNV and CDR2 YYDKDF (reference sequence). This CDR3 is CATSRRTDYSNQPQHF. The CDR3 nucleotides are TGTGCCACCAGCAGAAGGACGGATTATAGCAATCAGCCCCAGCATTTT.

The CDR3 DNA sequence: TGTGCAACCAAGTGGGGGGGCAGAAGCTATGGCTACACCTTC. Amino acids: CATKWGGRSYGYTF. The chain links TRBV2 to TRBJ1-2, with a possible D match to TRBD1 (6 bases). The germline V gene encodes CDR1 SNHLY and CDR2 FYNNEI. The CDR3 loop spans 14 amino acids. The complete variable domain, with remaining parts taken from reference TRBV2 and TRBJ1-2, reads EPEVTQTPSHQVTQMGQEVILRCVPISNHLYFYWYRQILGQKVEFLVSFYNNEISEKSEIFDDQFSVERPDGSNFTLKIRSTKLEDSAMYFCATKWGGRSYGYTFGSGTRLTVV.

In its sample, this clone was seen a few times. V gene TRBV19 combines with J gene TRBJ1-6; D unresolved. Trimming shortened V by 5 bases and J by 5 bases, and 7 bases separated the two germline ends. This CDR3 comprises 13 residues. The germline V gene encodes CDR1 LNHDA and CDR2 SQIVND (reference sequence). As DNA, the CDR3 is TGTGCCAGTAGTCGGCGTGATAATTCACCCCTCCACTTT. Translated, it gives CASSRRDNSPLHF. Full variable domain (remainder filled in from reference TRBV19 and TRBJ1-6): DGGITQSPKYLFRKEGQNVTLSCEQNLNHDAMYWYRQDPGQGLRLIYYSQIVNDFQKGDIAEGYSVSREKKESFPLTVTSAQKNPTAFYLCASSRRDNSPLHFGNGTRLTVT.

J is TRBJ1-1 and V is TRBV6-5; unclear D gene. This CDR3 spans 14 amino acids. CDR1 is MNHEY, CDR2 SVGAGI, per germline. V was clipped by 6 bases and J by 3 bases, with 14 bases between them. The CDR3 DNA sequence: TGTGCCAGCAGATTTTCGGACTCTTACACTGAAGCTTTCTTT. Its translation is CASRFSDSYTEAFF.

This clone was seen just once. V gene TRBV5-1 combines with J gene TRBJ2-1, with 7 bases fitting TRBD2. Trimming removed 0 bases from V and 6 bases from J; junction bases left unmatched: 6. The CDR3 has 15 residues. Germline assignment: CDR1 SGHRS and CDR2 YFSETQ. CDR3 bases: TGCGCCAGCAGCTTGGACGGACTAGTAGGCAATGAGCAGTTCTTC. This codes for CASSLDGLVGNEQFF.

The chain uses TRBV2 and TRBJ1-4, with 8 bases that match TRBD1. The germline CDR1 and CDR2 sequences are SNHLY and FYNNEI. The CDR3 covers 14 residues. V was clipped by 7 bases and J by 5 bases; unmatched bases: 6. Here the CDR3 reads CASKRTGRNEKLFF. DNA of the CDR3: TGTGCCAGCAAGCGGACAGGGCGGAATGAAAAACTGTTTTTT. The full variable domain, with the rest looked up from reference TRBV2 and TRBJ1-4, is EPEVTQTPSHQVTQMGQEVILRCVPISNHLYFYWYRQILGQKVEFLVSFYNNEISEKSEIFDDQFSVERPDGSNFTLKIRSTKLEDSAMYFCASKRTGRNEKLFFGSGTQLSVL.

This clone was observed a few times. The chain has TRBV2 and TRBJ1-3; D is perhaps TRBD1 (6 bases). The CDR3 has 18 amino acids. CDR1 and CDR2 from the germline V gene are SNHLY and FYNNEI. The ends were cut back, 6 bases at V and 1 base at J, with 22 bases in the middle. CDR3 coding DNA: TGTGCCAGCAGGGAGGGTGGTATCGGACAGTTATCTGGAAACACCATATATTTT. This sequence encodes CASREGGIGQLSGNTIYF.

This sequence joins TRBV12-2 and TRBJ1-6. TRBV12-2 is a pseudogene segment. The CDR3 is 14 amino acids. The CDR3 sequence: CASRLVPTNSPLHF. The CDR3 bases are TGTGCAAGTCGCTTAGTTCCGACTAATTCACCCCTCCACTTT.

This clone was recorded once. The V and J genes are TRBV9 and TRBJ2-7; 8 nucleotides match TRBD2. CDR1 and CDR2 (germline): SGDLS, YYNGEE. The CDR3 has 15 amino acids. With 3 bases clipped from V and 1 base from J, the junction kept 6 bases outside the gene matches. In DNA, the CDR3 is TGTGCCAGCAGCGGAGCCGGGACTAGTTCCTACGAGCAGTACTTC. It is translated as CASSGAGTSSYEQYF.

The rearrangement joins TRBV9 to TRBJ1-3; weak D call: TRBD1 (5 bases). Trimming took 0 bases from V and 8 from J, leaving 12 bases between them. Germline CDR1 and CDR2: SGDLS and YYNGEE. This CDR3 contains 14 residues. This chain's CDR3 is CASSVGGSGDTIYF. The CDR3, as DNA: TGTGCCAGCAGCGTAGGCGGCTCGGGGGACACCATATATTTT.

A few counts support this clone. The chain carries TRBV7-9 and TRBJ2-5, with TRBD2 as a possible D gene (5 bases). From germline, CDR1 is SEHNR and CDR2 FQNEAQ (reference sequence). V lost 5 bases and J lost 1, with 11 bases in between. This CDR3 has 14 amino acids. The DNA of the CDR3 is TGTGCCAGCAGCCTCAATGCGGGCCAAGAGACCCAGTACTTC. Protein: CASSLNAGQETQYF.

CDR3 sequence (DNA): TGTGCCAGCAGCTTAGAAACTAACTATGGCTACACCTTC. It is translated as CASSLETNYGYTF. The chain is built from TRBV7-9 and TRBJ1-2; D call uncertain. Germline CDR1 is SEHNR and CDR2 is FQNEAQ (reference sequence). The CDR3 runs 13 residues. Between the trimmed V and J ends, which lost 1 base and 0 bases, there was a span of 3 bases. The entire variable domain, with the rest obtained from reference TRBV7-9 and TRBJ1-2, is as follows: DTGVSQNPRHKITKRGQNVTFRCDPISEHNRLYWYRQTLGQGPEFLTYFQNEAQLEKSRLLSDRFSAERPKGSFSTLEIQRTEQGDSAMYLCASSLETNYGYTFGSGTRLTVV.

This sequence joins TRBV3-1 (or the pseudogene TRBV3-2) and TRBJ1-2; the D is unclear. V was shortened by 3 bases and J by 3 bases, with 11 bases between the two germline ends. The germline V gene has CDR1 LGHDT and CDR2 YNNKEL (reference sequence). There are 14 residues in the CDR3. CDR3 DNA: TGTGCCAGCAGCCAGGGCAAGGGATACTATGGCTACACCTTC. Its translation is CASSQGKGYYGYTF.

The rearrangement links TRBV1 to TRBJ2-7; the listed D gene, TRBD2, was not tested against the DNA. TRBV1 is shown as a pseudogene. CDR3 length: 19 amino acids. CDR3 DNA sequence: TGCACCAGCAGCCAAACCTGGTTCCGCGGGGGTATCAGCTCCTACGAGCAGTACTTC. Translating it yields CTSSQTWFRGGISSYEQYF.

The V call is TRBV29-1, the J call TRBJ1-4; 11 positions match TRBD1. Germline V gene lookup returns CDR1 SQVTM and CDR2 ANQGSEA. The CDR3 is 14 residues long. V dropped 4 bases and J dropped 3; count of bases not matched to a gene: 1. The CDR3 protein is CSVGTGGSNEKLFF. In DNA, the CDR3 is TGCAGCGTTGGGACAGGGGGCTCTAATGAAAAACTGTTTTTT.

The V call is TRBV5-1, the J call TRBJ2-3; tentatively, D is TRBD2 (6 bases). Between the trimmed V and J ends, which lost 0 bases and 0 bases, there was a span of 11 bases. From germline, CDR1 is SGHRS and CDR2 YFSETQ. CDR3 size: 16 residues. The CDR3 bases are TGCGCCAGCAGCTTGGTCGTGGGAGGAAGCACAGATACGCAGTATTTT. Its translation: CASSLVVGGSTDTQYF.

J is TRBJ2-1 and V is TRBV6-4; perhaps TRBD2 as D (5 bases). The germline V gene encodes CDR1 MRHNA and CDR2 SNTAGT. There are 15 residues in the CDR3. V lost 2 bases, J lost 8 bases, and 16 bases lay in between. As DNA, the CDR3 is TGTGCCAGCAGTGACCGGGGAGCTACAAGCGATGAGCAGTTCTTC. This sequence encodes CASSDRGATSDEQFF.

As concerns this clone: The junction departs from the called germline gene at one end, perhaps through a read error. This chain connects TRBV4-1 to TRBJ1-3; no clear D. Germline V gene data show CDR1 as MGHRA and CDR2 as YSYEKL. The CDR3 runs 16 residues. The CDR3 DNA sequence: TGCGCCAGCAGTCAAGGACGCGCTAGGCCTGGAAACACCATATATTTT. Protein product: CASSQGRARPGNTIYF.